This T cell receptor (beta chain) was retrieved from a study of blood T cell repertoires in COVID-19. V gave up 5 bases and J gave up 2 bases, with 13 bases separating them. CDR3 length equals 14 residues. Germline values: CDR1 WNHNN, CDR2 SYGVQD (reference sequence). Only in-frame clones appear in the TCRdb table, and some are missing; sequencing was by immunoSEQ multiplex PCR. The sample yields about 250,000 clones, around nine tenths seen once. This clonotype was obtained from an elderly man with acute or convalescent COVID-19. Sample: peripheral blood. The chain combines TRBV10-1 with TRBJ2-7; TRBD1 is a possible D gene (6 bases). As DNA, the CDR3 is TGCGCCAGCAGTCGGACAGCACTAGCCTACGAGCAGTACTTC. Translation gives CASSRTALAYEQYF.